This passage covers 15 T cell receptor beta chains from one sample sequenced in a study of response to subunit inactivated influenza vaccine. Using its own MiXCR run on the RT-PCR reads, TCRdb lists one record per CDR3 protein. The sample records about 620,000 distinct CDR3 sequences, 12% being singletons. Sequencing was performed on PBMCs from blood, taken on the day of vaccination. Receptors were obtained from a man aged 50 to 60 who received an inactivated influenza vaccine.

This clonotype was counted only a few times. The chain links TRBV20-1 to TRBJ2-3; TRBD2 agrees at 8 bases. Germline trimming cut 3 bases from V and 4 bases from J; bases unmatched to any gene: 6. CDR1 DFQATT and CDR2 SNEGSKA come from the germline V gene (reference sequence). The CDR3 extends over 14 amino acids. This chain's CDR3 is CSASAAGGADTQYF. The DNA for the CDR3 is TGCAGTGCTAGTGCGGCGGGGGGAGCAGATACGCAGTATTTT.

The chain combines TRBV7-9 with TRBJ1-1; TRBD1 agrees at 8 bases. Germline CDR1 is SEHNR and CDR2 is FQNEAQ (reference sequence). This CDR3 region has 15 residues. Germline trimming cut 5 bases from V and 3 bases from J; bases unmatched to any gene: 8. CDR3 in DNA: TGTGCCAGCAGCGGCCCCCACAGGGGGGACACTGAAGCTTTCTTT. As protein: CASSGPHRGDTEAFF.

This clonotype was recorded many times. The chain combines TRBV2 with TRBJ2-5; D is ambiguous. The V and J ends lost 2 bases and 5 bases respectively, with 3 bases between them. CDR3 size: 11 residues. CDR1 is SNHLY and CDR2 is FYNNEI in the germline V gene. The CDR3 DNA is TGTGCCAGCAGTGAAACGGAGACCCAGTACTTC. It specifies CASSETETQYF. Filled out from reference TRBV2 and TRBJ2-5, the complete variable domain reads EPEVTQTPSHQVTQMGQEVILRCVPISNHLYFYWYRQILGQKVEFLVSFYNNEISEKSEIFDDQFSVERPDGSNFTLKIRSTKLEDSAMYFCASSETETQYFGPGTRLLVL.

This clonotype has a handful of counts. V gene TRBV29-1 combines with J gene TRBJ2-3; TRBD2 agrees at 9 bases. J lost 7 bases, V lost 4 bases, and 9 bases had no gene match. Germline-derived CDR1 and CDR2 are SQVTM and ANQGSEA. CDR3 length equals 14 residues. Here the CDR3 reads CSVAMGLAQNTQYF. The CDR3 region has the DNA TGCAGCGTTGCCATGGGACTAGCCCAGAATACGCAGTATTTT.

The chain has TRBV5-1 and TRBJ2-7, with D hard to call. The CDR3 spans 13 residues. Germline CDR1 and CDR2: SGHRS and YFSETQ. V was pared by 1 base and J by 3 bases, with 8 bases between. CDR3 DNA: TGCGCCAGCAGCTTGATGGGCAACTACGAGCAGTACTTC. It is translated as CASSLMGNYEQYF.

Only a few counts were recorded for this clonotype. This chain connects TRBV4-1 to TRBJ2-1; a weak D match, TRBD2 (6 bases). This CDR3 is built from 15 residues. Germline CDR1 reads MGHRA; CDR2 reads YSYEKL. The V end was cut by 4 bases, the J end by 1 base, with 11 bases between. The CDR3: CASSRLGGSYNEQFF. DNA for the CDR3: TGCGCCAGCAGCCGTCTCGGGGGTTCCTACAATGAGCAGTTCTTC.

In its sample, this clonotype was seen a few times. J is TRBJ2-4 and V is TRBV4-3; D call uncertain. Germline CDR1 LGHNA, CDR2 YSLEER. The CDR3 is 13 residues long. V shed 0 bases and J shed 3 bases, with 3 bases lying between them. CDR3 amino acids: CASSQDSKNIQYF. The CDR3 nucleotides read TGCGCCAGCAGCCAAGATAGCAAAAACATTCAGTACTTC.

The V gene is TRBV20-1, the J gene TRBJ2-7, with D unresolved. The CDR3 is made up of 16 amino acids. The germline V gene has CDR1 DFQATT and CDR2 SNEGSKA (reference sequence). The V gene lost 0 bases and the J gene lost 3 bases, with 18 bases spanning the gap. CDR3 amino acids: CSARDKIRAPIYEQYF. In DNA form, the CDR3 reads TGCAGTGCTAGAGATAAAATCCGGGCCCCCATCTACGAGCAGTACTTC.

This clonotype was detected many times. The V call is TRBV14, the J call TRBJ1-4; TRBD1 might be the D (5 bases). This CDR3 region has 13 residues. The germline V gene has CDR1 SGHDN and CDR2 FVKESK. V was pared by 3 bases and J by 4 bases, with 6 bases between. CDR3 sequence (DNA): TGTGCCAGCAGCCACGGACATAATGAAAAACTGTTTTTT. The encoded protein is CASSHGHNEKLFF.

The table lists this clonotype with a few counts. The V call is TRBV12-3 or TRBV12-4, the J call TRBJ2-6, with 12 bases fitting TRBD2. This CDR3 spans 17 amino acids. Germline trimming cut 6 bases from V and 2 bases from J; bases unmatched to any gene: 5. CDR3 DNA sequence: TGTGCCAGCAGCCTCCTAGCGGGGGGGCCTGGGGCCAACGTCCTGACTTTC. Its protein product is CASSLLAGGPGANVLTF.

In regard to this clonotype: At one end, the junction sequence differs from germline, possibly due to a read error. The rearrangement joins TRBV7-2 to TRBJ2-2; 8 positions match TRBD1. Germline V CDR1 and CDR2: SGHTA, FQGNSA. CDR3 length: 14 amino acids. The CDR3 sequence is CASRRQGNPGELFF. CDR3 coding DNA: TGTGCCAGCAGACGACAGGGGAACCCCGGGGAGCTGTTTTTT.

This clonotype was counted many times. The V gene is TRBV29-1, the J gene TRBJ2-7; 9 nucleotides match TRBD1. CDR3 length: 14 residues. Per the germline V gene, CDR1 is SQVTM and CDR2 is ANQGSEA. Here the CDR3 reads CRGGDRDSFYEQYF. In DNA, the CDR3 is TGCAGAGGGGGGGACAGGGATTCCTTCTACGAGCAGTACTTC.

This clonotype occurred a few times. The CDR3: CASSEAMGSYNSPLHF. The CDR3, as DNA: TGTGCCAGCAGTGAAGCTATGGGTTCCTATAATTCACCCCTCCACTTT. This chain links TRBV6-1 with TRBJ1-6, with D unclear. Deletions cut 0 bases from V and 1 base from J, with 7 bases between. This CDR3 is built from 16 residues. Germline CDR1 and CDR2: MNHNS and SASEGT.

The CDR3 DNA sequence: TGCAGTGCTAGAGCCCCGACGAGTCGGGGGCGTAGCACAGATACGCAGTATTTT. Protein: CSARAPTSRGRSTDTQYF. The chain employs TRBV20-1 and TRBJ2-3; D tentatively reads TRBD1 or TRBD2 (6 bases each). Deletions cut 1 base from V and 0 bases from J, with 20 bases between. The CDR3 covers 18 residues. CDR1 DFQATT and CDR2 SNEGSKA come from the germline V gene (reference sequence).

The table lists this clonotype with many counts. The chain links TRBV4-3 to TRBJ2-3; possible D gene TRBD2, 5 bases. The CDR3 covers 15 residues. Germline CDR1 and CDR2: LGHNA and YSLEER. V was cut by 1 base and J by 3 bases, with 11 bases left in between. Written as DNA, the CDR3 is TGCGCCAGCAGCCAAGGCTACGGGATGACAGATACGCAGTATTTT. It translates to CASSQGYGMTDTQYF.